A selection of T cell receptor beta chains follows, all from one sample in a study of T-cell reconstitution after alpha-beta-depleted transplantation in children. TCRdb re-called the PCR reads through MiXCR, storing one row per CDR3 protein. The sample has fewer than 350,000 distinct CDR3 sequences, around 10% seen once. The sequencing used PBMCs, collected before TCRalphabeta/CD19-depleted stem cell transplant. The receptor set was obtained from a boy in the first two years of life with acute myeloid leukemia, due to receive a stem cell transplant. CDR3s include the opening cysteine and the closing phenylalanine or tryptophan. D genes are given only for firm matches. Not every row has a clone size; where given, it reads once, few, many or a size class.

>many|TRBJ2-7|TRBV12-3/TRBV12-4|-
CASRVSGFEQYF
TGTGCCAGCAGGGTTAGCGGTTTCGAGCAGTACTTC
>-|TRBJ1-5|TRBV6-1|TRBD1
CASSELTGRSNHPQHF
TGTGCCAGCAGTGAGCTGACAGGGAGGAGCAATCATCCCCAGCATTTT
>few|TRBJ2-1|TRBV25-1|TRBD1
CATSDRGVYNEQFF
TGTGCCACCTCGGACAGGGGGGTCTACAATGAGCAGTTCTTC
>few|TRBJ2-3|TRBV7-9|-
CASSPEDTDTQYF
TGTGCCAGCAGCCCAGAGGACACAGATACGCAGTATTTT
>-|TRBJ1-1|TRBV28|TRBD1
CASISGTGYVNTEAFF
TGTGCCAGCATATCCGGGACAGGGTACGTGAACACTGAAGCTTTCTTT
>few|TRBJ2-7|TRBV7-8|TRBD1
CASIGTDSYEQYF
TGTGCCAGCATCGGGACAGACTCCTACGAGCAGTACTTC
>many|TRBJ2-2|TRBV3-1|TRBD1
CASSPGQVGTGELFF
TGTGCCAGCAGCCCCGGACAGGTCGGGACCGGGGAGCTGTTTTTT
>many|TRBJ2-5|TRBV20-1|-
CSARAGRAQETQYF
TGCAGTGCTAGGGCCGGGAGAGCTCAAGAGACCCAGTACTTC
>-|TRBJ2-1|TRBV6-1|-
CASRSTYNEQFF
TGTGCCAGCCGGTCTACCTACAATGAGCAGTTCTTC
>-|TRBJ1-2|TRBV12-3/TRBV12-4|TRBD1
CASSPGQGFNYGYTF
TGTGCCAGCAGTCCTGGACAGGGTTTTAACTATGGCTACACCTTC
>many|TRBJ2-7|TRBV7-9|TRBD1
CASSKDRGAYEQYF
TGTGCCAGCAGCAAGGACAGGGGGGCTTACGAGCAGTACTTC
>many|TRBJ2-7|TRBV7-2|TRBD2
CASSLRAGGSSYEQYF
TGTGCCAGCAGCTTACGGGCGGGGGGGAGCTCCTACGAGCAGTACTTC
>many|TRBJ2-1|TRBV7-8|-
CASSLDRTRGSEQFF
TGTGCCAGCAGCTTAGACCGCACGCGTGGTAGTGAGCAGTTCTTC
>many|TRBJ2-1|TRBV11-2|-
CASSIKGGRVRYNEQFF
TGTGCCAGCAGCATCAAGGGGGGGAGAGTTCGCTACAATGAGCAGTTCTTC
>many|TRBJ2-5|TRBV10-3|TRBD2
CATNSGGAEETQYF
TGTGCCACCAATAGCGGGGGGGCTGAGGAGACCCAGTACTTC
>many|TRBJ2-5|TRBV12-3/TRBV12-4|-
CASSLTGLQETQYF
TGTGCCAGCAGTTTAACAGGACTGCAAGAGACCCAGTACTTC
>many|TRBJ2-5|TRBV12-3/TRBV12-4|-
CASSLAGRGRQETQYF
TGTGCCAGCAGTTTAGCGGGCAGGGGAAGGCAAGAGACCCAGTACTTC
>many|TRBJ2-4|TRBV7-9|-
CASSYEALSLAKNIQYF
TGTGCCAGCAGCTACGAGGCTCTTTCCTTAGCCAAAAACATTCAGTACTTC
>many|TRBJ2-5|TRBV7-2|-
CASSLGVSGTETQYF
TGTGCCAGCAGCTTAGGGGTGTCAGGGACGGAGACCCAGTACTTC
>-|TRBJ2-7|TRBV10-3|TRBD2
CAISEPGLPSYEQYF
TGTGCCATCAGTGAGCCGGGACTACCCTCCTACGAGCAGTACTTC
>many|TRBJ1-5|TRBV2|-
CASRKGGSQPQHF
TGTGCCAGCAGGAAGGGAGGGTCCCAGCCCCAGCATTTT
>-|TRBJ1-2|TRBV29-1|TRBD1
CSVERTGIGYTF
TGCAGCGTCGAAAGGACAGGGATCGGCTACACCTTC
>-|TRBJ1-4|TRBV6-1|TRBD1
CASSGRTGNNEKLFF
TGTGCCAGCAGTGGGCGGACAGGGAATAATGAAAAACTGTTTTTT
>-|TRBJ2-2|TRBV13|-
CASSLVRDWNAGELFF
TGTGCCAGCAGCTTAGTCCGGGACTGGAACGCCGGGGAGCTGTTTTTT
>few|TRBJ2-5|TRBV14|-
CASSQDFLGFGTQYF
TGTGCCAGCAGCCAAGATTTTTTGGGCTTCGGGACCCAGTACTTC
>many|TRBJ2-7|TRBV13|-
CASSLGLDTYEQYF
TGTGCCAGCAGCTTAGGGCTAGATACCTACGAGCAGTACTTC
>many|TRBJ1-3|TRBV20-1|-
CSASDPRPSSGNTIYF
TGCAGTGCTAGTGATCCGCGACCGAGCTCTGGAAACACCATATATTTT
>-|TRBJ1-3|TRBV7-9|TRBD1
CASSQGQGKGNTIYF
TGTGCCAGCAGCCAGGGACAGGGGAAAGGAAACACCATATATTTT
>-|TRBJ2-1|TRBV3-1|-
CASSHNTWNEQFF
TGTGCCAGCAGCCACAATACATGGAATGAGCAGTTCTTC
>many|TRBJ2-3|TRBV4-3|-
CASSGLWAETDTQYF
TGCGCCAGCAGCGGACTCTGGGCGGAGACGGATACGCAGTATTTT
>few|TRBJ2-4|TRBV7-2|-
CASSLWAGQLAKNIQYF
TGTGCCAGCAGCTTATGGGCCGGGCAACTAGCCAAAAACATTCAGTACTTC
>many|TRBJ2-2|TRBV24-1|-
CATRTANTGELFF
TGTGCCACCAGGACGGCGAACACCGGGGAGCTGTTTTTT